This T cell receptor beta chain was recorded in a study of T cell responses to AZD1222 COVID-19 vaccine listed by TCRdb under 2021. As for the study more broadly: Because spike-specific TCR depth and breadth did not differ between the two schedules, AZD1222 recipients who got a second dose at roughly 4 weeks were pooled with those who got a second dose at roughly 12 weeks. Trial participants were enrolled by age into 18-55, 56-69 and 70-plus year subgroups, with about 150, 27 and 61 TCR-sequenced participants respectively. A total of roughly 240 trial participants underwent TCR sequencing, of whom roughly 210 received two doses of AZD1222 and some 26 received two doses of the MenACWY control vaccine.

In light of the paper, this sample's time point label describes: baseline before first vaccination. Vaccinee samples were obtained from the UK trials COV001 and COV002, which included a single-blind randomized controlled phase 2/3 trial of AZD1222 (ChAdOx1 nCoV-19) in healthy adults. Trial participant PBMC samples were collected at day 0 and day 28 after the second dose for TCRbeta chain sequencing. The investigation overall reported the following: Because no samples from the day 14 peak response were available, repertoires could be characterized only after the peak T cell response. A significant rise in spike-specific TCR breadth and depth was observed after two AZD1222 doses relative to day 0 and relative to MenACWY recipients. Epitopes outside the regions mutated in the B.1.351 and B.1.1.7 variants were reportedly recognized by nearly half of the unique spike-specific TCRs. Vaccine-associated CD4 TCRs spanned the whole spike protein, with dominant responses in regions 160-218 and 743-854. Conclusions about previously exposed vaccinees are limited because only five to seven AZD1222 recipients were SARS-CoV-2 seropositive at baseline. The 56-69-year group was small, and its depth increase did not reach significance, likely because of low power. Participants were mostly white British and included more females than males, and it was suggested by the authors that clonal diversity may have been underestimated.

Points on this clone: Its target antigen remains unknown. No quality values exist for individual bases; no much larger clone is one base distant.

The CDR3 regions of human TCRbeta chains were subjected to immunosequencing. Per the authors' processing: Repertoire TCRs were matched against a reference library of SARS-CoV-2-specific TCRs generated with the MIRA antigen-specificity platform. Breadth was defined as the fraction of unique TCRs that were SARS-CoV-2-associated. Depth was defined as the fraction of total T cells that were SARS-CoV-2-associated. Using the MIRA data, each spike-specific TCR was assigned both to the spike region to which the TCR was reactive and to a CD4 or CD8 class. Log10-transformed breadth and depth values were compared by one-way ANOVA with Sidak's multiple comparisons tests. Imported from immuneACCESS, the table was reduced by TCRdb to in-frame sequences with V and J called. These copies leave out some clones; in studies compared against another copy, an unresolved V gene accounts for under half, and the cause of the remainder is not known. The V and J calls and clone size were taken over from that table, and D and trimming were inferred from the DNA. The sample profile shows roughly 250,000 clones; 85% to 95% of them were found once. The ten largest clones take up 0.5% to 0.65% of the sample.

Here V drops 3 bases and J drops 0 bases, and the junction holds 5 bases not matched to any gene. The germline V gene supplies CDR1 MDHEN and CDR2 SYDVKM. From cysteine to phenylalanine, the CDR3 is 15 amino acids long. The only DNA kept is the CDR3, 45 bases in frame from the first base. The sequence derives from an adult in good health. Rearrangement joined TRBV28 to TRBJ2-7, with TRBD2 matching 7 junction bases. The material sequenced was peripheral blood, taken on day 0 of AZD1222 vaccination. The nucleotide sequence is TGTGCCAGCAGTTTGCGGTGGACTAGCTCCTACGAGCAGTACTTC. Translated, this gives CASSLRWTSSYEQYF.